This T cell receptor (beta chain) was retrieved from a study of shared clonotypes between healthy human individuals. Findings and limits, study-wide: Around 5% was the fraction of naive CD4 clonotypes found shared across several donors.

This clone was seen many times. No antigen is known for it. The germline V gene has CDR1 MNHEY and CDR2 SVGAGI. Trimming at V came to 4 bases and at J to 7 bases, leaving 5 bases not matched to a gene. CDR3 size: 15 residues. This was a deep-level run. For every subset, genomic DNA was evenly distributed across several immunoSEQ plates. Some clones are missing from TCRdb's copy, which holds only in-frame ones; the method was immunoSEQ multiplex PCR. The data show about a million clones, 60% to 85% seen once. The specimen sequenced was memory CD4+ T cells sorted from blood. As to subset: CD45RA-negative fraction. The J gene is TRBJ1-6, the V gene TRBV6-5; 9 bases are shared with TRBD1. This TCR was recovered from a man aged 18 to 29 in good health. The DNA of the CDR3 is TGTGCCAGCAGTTTTTGGGACAGGGAAAATTCACCCCTCCACTTT. Translated, it gives CASSFWDRENSPLHF.